The following is a TCR beta chain sequence with its context. Its target is not known. The germline CDR1 and CDR2 sequences are MNHNS and SASEGT. The CDR3 spans 15 residues. The V end was cut by 1 base, the J end by 1 base, with 10 bases between. This sample stems from a study of a mutant IDH1 vaccine in newly diagnosed glioma. Assay used: immunoSEQ multiplex PCR; TCRdb lists only in-frame clones, some missing. In the table there are around 100,000 clones, about nine tenths of which are singletons. Time point here: week 11, during vaccination. Vaccine doses each comprised 300 ug of mutant IDH1 20-mer peptide, with topical imiquimod.

The sequence was collected from a woman between 45 and 60 years old with glioma. Sequencing used PBMCs, obtained from a glioma patient whose treatment included an IDH1 peptide vaccine. J is TRBJ1-1 and V is TRBV6-1; no definite D call. The DNA of the CDR3 is TGTGCCAGCAGTGAAGAGTCGGCAGGGAACACTGAAGCTTTCTTT. It is translated as CASSEESAGNTEAFF.